A selection of T cell receptor beta chains follows, all from one sample in a study of technical replicates of blood from a few donors. Clones were sequenced by immunoSEQ multiplex PCR, and TCRdb holds only the in-frame ones, with some missing. This sample carries 75,000 to 95,000 clones, around 96% of them seen once, and the ten largest clones take roughly 0.36%. Sequenced input: T cells isolated from PBMCs. These receptors all come from a human donor in good health. CDR3s include the opening cysteine and the closing phenylalanine or tryptophan. A D gene is named only where the DNA matches it firmly. The listing skips clone size in some rows; elsewhere it reads once, few, many or a size class.

J | V | D | size | DNA | CDR3
TRBJ2-7 | TRBV28 | TRBD1 | - | TGTGCCAGCAGTTTTCAGAACAGGGGATCCTACGAGCAGTACTTC | CASSFQNRGSYEQYF
TRBJ2-1 | TRBV10-1 | TRBD1 | - | TGCGCCAGCAGTGAGCGTAAGACAGGGATTGGACTTAATGAGCAGTTCTTC | CASSERKTGIGLNEQFF
TRBJ2-7 | TRBV19 | TRBD2 | - | TGTGCCAGTAGTATAACCCTAGCGGGTACATCCTACGAGCAGTACTTC | CASSITLAGTSYEQYF
TRBJ1-2 | TRBV29-1 | - | - | TGCAGCGTTGAAAGTCCCAGGGCTGGCTATGGCTACACCTTC | CSVESPRAGYGYTF
TRBJ1-5 | TRBV27 | TRBD1 | - | TGTGCCAGCAGTTTAGGACAGGGGCTACAGCCCCAGCATTTT | CASSLGQGLQPQHF
TRBJ1-1 | TRBV6-5 | - | - | TGTGCCAGCTCTTCACGAACTCCGGGTGGAGCTTTCTTT | CASSSRTPGGAFF
TRBJ2-1 | TRBV4-3 | TRBD1 | - | TGCGCCAGCAGCCAAGAGCCAGGGGGAAACAATGAGCAGTTCTTC | CASSQEPGGNNEQFF
TRBJ2-7 | TRBV11-3 | TRBD2 | - | TGTGCCAGCAGCTCGGGACTAGCGAACTACGAGCAGTACTTC | CASSSGLANYEQYF
TRBJ2-3 | TRBV13 | TRBD1 | - | TGTGCCAGCAGCCCTAGGGGGCACGGCACAGATACGCAGTATTTT | CASSPRGHGTDTQYF
TRBJ2-2 | TRBV7-8 | TRBD2 | - | TGTGCCAGCAGCTTCGCTGCGGGAGCCCGACCCGGGGAGCTGTTTTTT | CASSFAAGARPGELFF
TRBJ1-3 | TRBV4-3 | - | - | TGCGCCAGCAGCCAATCCGTCGCCAGGGCTGGAAACACCATATATTTT | CASSQSVARAGNTIYF
TRBJ1-2 | TRBV6-5 | TRBD1 | - | TGTGCCAGCAGTTACACCCGACAGGGGTACTATGGCTACACCTTC | CASSYTRQGYYGYTF
TRBJ1-1 | TRBV2 | - | - | TGTGCCAGCAGTGATCGGGTGAACACTGAAGCTTTCTTT | CASSDRVNTEAFF
TRBJ2-4 | TRBV7-2 | - | - | TGTGCCAGCAGCAGTCCTCCGGGGACTAACATTCAGTACTTC | CASSSPPGTNIQYF
TRBJ2-7 | TRBV6-1 | TRBD1 | - | TGTGCCAGCAGGAATGGGGACAGGGTCAACGAGCAGTACTTC | CASRNGDRVNEQYF
TRBJ2-3 | TRBV12-5 | TRBD2 | - | TGTGCTCCCCCCCGGAGCGGGGACACAGATACGCAGTATTTT | CAPPRSGDTDTQYF
TRBJ2-7 | TRBV6-5 | - | - | TGTGCCAGCAGTTACGGCAGGGAATTTCTCGAGCAGTACTTC | CASSYGREFLEQYF
TRBJ1-2 | TRBV28 | - | - | TGTGCCAGCAGTTTAGGAGTGCAGGGTATAGCTAACTATGGCTACACCTTC | CASSLGVQGIANYGYTF
TRBJ1-2 | TRBV28 | TRBD1 | - | TGTGCCAGCACCCCAGACAGGGTTACTGGCTACACCTTC | CASTPDRVTGYTF
TRBJ2-7 | TRBV6-1 | TRBD1 | - | TGTGCCAGCAGTGTCGGACAGGAGACCTACGAGCAGTACTTC | CASSVGQETYEQYF
TRBJ2-7 | TRBV6-5 | - | - | TGTGCCAGCAGTTACGTCGGCTCCTACGAGCAGTACTTC | CASSYVGSYEQYF
TRBJ1-1 | TRBV5-4 | - | - | TGTGCCAGCAGCTTGTATACAGCGGGACCGAAGGCTGAAGCTTTCTTT | CASSLYTAGPKAEAFF
TRBJ1-2 | TRBV28 | TRBD1 | - | TGTGCCAGCACCATTCGGACAGGGCATTACTATGGCTACACCTTC | CASTIRTGHYYGYTF
TRBJ2-7 | TRBV29-1 | TRBD1 | - | TGCAGCGTTGAAGTTAGGGGACAGGGGTACGAGCAGTACTTC | CSVEVRGQGYEQYF
TRBJ2-7 | TRBV10-3 | TRBD2 | - | TGTGCCATCAGTGAAGAATTATTAGGACTAGCGGGACACTACGAGCAGTACTTC | CAISEELLGLAGHYEQYF
TRBJ2-1 | TRBV7-9 | - | - | TGTGCCAGCAGCCCGTCGGCAACAGGTCATCATTCTAATGAGCAGTTCTTC | CASSPSATGHHSNEQFF
TRBJ2-5 | TRBV12-2 | - | - | TGTGCAAGTCGTTTACAGGGGAGCGGGACCCAGTACTTC | CASRLQGSGTQYF
TRBJ2-2 | TRBV2 | TRBD2 | once | TGTGCCAGCAGTGGGATTAGCGGGATATCTGGCGGGGAGCTGTTTTTT | CASSGISGISGGELFF
TRBJ2-7 | TRBV27 | TRBD1 | - | TGTGCCAGCAGCCCCGGGACAGTTTTTTACGAGCAGTACTTC | CASSPGTVFYEQYF
TRBJ1-3 | TRBV7-9 | - | - | TGTGCCAGCAGCTTACAGGGGAAGACTGGAAACACCATATATTTT | CASSLQGKTGNTIYF
TRBJ2-2 | TRBV5-1 | TRBD1 | - | TGCGCCAGCAGCTTGGGGACAGGGTCTAGGACCGGGGAGCTGTTTTTT | CASSLGTGSRTGELFF
TRBJ2-2 | TRBV28 | - | - | TGTGCCAGCAGTTTCCCAGGGGCTGACGGGGAGCTGTTTTTT | CASSFPGADGELFF
TRBJ2-7 | TRBV19 | TRBD2 | - | TGTGCCAGTAGTAGCACTAGCGCCTACGAGCAGTACTTC | CASSSTSAYEQYF
TRBJ1-1 | TRBV5-1 | - | - | TGCGCCAGCAGCTCACAGGGATTTGACACTGAAGCTTTCTTT | CASSSQGFDTEAFF
TRBJ2-3 | TRBV7-3 | TRBD1 | - | TGTGCCAGCAGCCTGCCAACAACAGGGGCAGATACGCAGTATTTT | CASSLPTTGADTQYF
TRBJ2-3 | TRBV7-9 | TRBD2 | - | TGTGCCAGCAGCTTTACTAGCGGAAACACAGATACGCAGTATTTT | CASSFTSGNTDTQYF
TRBJ2-5 | TRBV2 | - | - | TGTGCCAGCATAGGGGGCCAAGAGACCCAGTACTTC | CASIGGQETQYF
TRBJ2-2 | TRBV6-1 | - | - | TGTGCCAGCAGTCGCGTCCAGGCCACCGGGGAGCTGTTTTTT | CASSRVQATGELFF
TRBJ1-2 | TRBV2 | - | once | TGTGCCAGCAGTGAAGCTCCCCAGGACAGAGGGTATGGCTACACCTTC | CASSEAPQDRGYGYTF
TRBJ2-3 | TRBV9 | TRBD2 | - | TGTGCCAGCAGCGCCCTCGGGAGGGCCTTGGATACGCAGTATTTT | CASSALGRALDTQYF
TRBJ1-2 | TRBV6-1 | TRBD1 | - | TGTGCCAGCAGCCTACAGGGGGCGGGTGGCTACACCTTC | CASSLQGAGGYTF
TRBJ2-2 | TRBV6-7 | TRBD2 | - | TGTGCCGGCCTGCCACCATTACTAGCGGTGGACACCGGGGAGCTGTTTTTT | CAGLPPLLAVDTGELFF
TRBJ1-5 | TRBV15 | - | - | TGTGCCACCAGCAGAACAAATAGCAATCAGCCCCAGCATTTT | CATSRTNSNQPQHF
TRBJ1-2 | TRBV6-5 | - | - | TGTGCCAGCAGCCCAACCTGGACTGCTAACTATGGCTACACCTTC | CASSPTWTANYGYTF
TRBJ2-1 | TRBV18 | TRBD1 | - | TGTGCCAGCTCCTCGACAGGGATAGCCTACAATGAGCAGTTCTTC | CASSSTGIAYNEQFF
TRBJ2-7 | TRBV6-1 | - | - | TGTGCCAGCGGGGCAGGACACTACGAGCAGTACTTC | CASGAGHYEQYF
TRBJ2-1 | TRBV9 | - | - | TGTGCCAGCAGCGTCTCGCGGGATCCCTACAATGAGCAGTTCTTC | CASSVSRDPYNEQFF
TRBJ2-5 | TRBV11-3 | TRBD1 | once | TGTGCCAGCAGCTTAAGACAGGGTAGTGGATTTGGACAAGAGACCCAGTACTTC | CASSLRQGSGFGQETQYF
TRBJ2-3 | TRBV30 | - | - | TGTGCCTGCGTCAAGCGTAGCACAGATACGCAGTATTTT | CACVKRSTDTQYF
TRBJ2-2 | TRBV5-1 | - | - | TGCGCCAGCAGCTTGGGAGGATCCGGGGAGCTGTTTTTT | CASSLGGSGELFF
TRBJ1-1 | TRBV6-5 | - | - | TGTGCCAGCAGTTACTCGGTGAGGGAAGGAGGAACTGAAGCTTTCTTT | CASSYSVREGGTEAFF
TRBJ2-7 | TRBV11-2 | TRBD1 | - | TGTGCCAGCAGCTTAGCTCGGACAGGGGCCTACGAGCAGTACTTC | CASSLARTGAYEQYF
TRBJ2-3 | TRBV4-1 | - | - | TGCGCCAGCAGCCAATCCCAGGATACGCAGTATTTT | CASSQSQDTQYF